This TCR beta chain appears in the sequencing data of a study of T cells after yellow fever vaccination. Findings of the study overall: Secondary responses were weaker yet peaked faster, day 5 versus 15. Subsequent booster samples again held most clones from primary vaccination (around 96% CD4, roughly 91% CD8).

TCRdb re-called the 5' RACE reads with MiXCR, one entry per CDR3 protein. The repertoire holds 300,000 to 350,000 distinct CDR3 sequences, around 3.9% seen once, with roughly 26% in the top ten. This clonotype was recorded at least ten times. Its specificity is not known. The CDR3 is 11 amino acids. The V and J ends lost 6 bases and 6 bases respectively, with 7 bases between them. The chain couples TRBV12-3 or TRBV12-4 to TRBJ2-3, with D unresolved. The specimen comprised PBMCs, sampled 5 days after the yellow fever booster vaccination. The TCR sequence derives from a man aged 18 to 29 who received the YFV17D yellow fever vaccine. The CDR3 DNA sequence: TGTGCCAGCAGCTTCGGCGATACGCAGTATTTT. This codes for CASSFGDTQYF.